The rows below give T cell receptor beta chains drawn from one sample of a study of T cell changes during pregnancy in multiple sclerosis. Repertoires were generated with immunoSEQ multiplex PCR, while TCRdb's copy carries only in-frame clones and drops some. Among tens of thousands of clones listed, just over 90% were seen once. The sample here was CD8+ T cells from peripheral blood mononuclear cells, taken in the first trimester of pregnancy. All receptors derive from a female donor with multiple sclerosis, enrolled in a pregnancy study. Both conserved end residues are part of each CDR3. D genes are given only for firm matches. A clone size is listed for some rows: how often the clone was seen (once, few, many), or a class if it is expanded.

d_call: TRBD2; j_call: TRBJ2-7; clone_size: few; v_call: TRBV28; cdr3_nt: TGTGCCAGCAGTTTACAGGGAGGGTCCTACGAGCAGTACTTC; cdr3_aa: CASSLQGGSYEQYF
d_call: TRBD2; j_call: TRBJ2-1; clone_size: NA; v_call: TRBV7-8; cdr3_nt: TGTGCCAGCAGCTTAGCGGGCGGGAGGCCCCCCTCCTACAATGAGCAGTTCTTC; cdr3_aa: CASSLAGGRPPSYNEQFF
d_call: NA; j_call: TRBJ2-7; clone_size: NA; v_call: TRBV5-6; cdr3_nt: TGTGCCAGCAGCCTCACTAGTTCGGATGAGCAGTACTTC; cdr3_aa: CASSLTSSDEQYF
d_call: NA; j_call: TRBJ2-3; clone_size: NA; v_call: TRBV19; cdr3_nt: TGTGCCAGTAGTATGGCGGGAACAGATACGCAGTATTTT; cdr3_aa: CASSMAGTDTQYF
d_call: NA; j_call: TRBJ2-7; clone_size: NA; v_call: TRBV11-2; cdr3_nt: TGTGCCAGCAGCTACTCTACAGGGATCTACGAGCAGTACTTC; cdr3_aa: CASSYSTGIYEQYF
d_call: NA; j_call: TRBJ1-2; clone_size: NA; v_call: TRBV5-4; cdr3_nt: TGTGCCAGCAGCTTGGCGGGGGGCGAGGGCTATGGCTACACCTTC; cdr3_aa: CASSLAGGEGYGYTF
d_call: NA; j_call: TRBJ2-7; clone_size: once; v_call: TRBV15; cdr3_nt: TGTGCCACCAGCGAGGATACGCACGAGCAGTACTTC; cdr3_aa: CATSEDTHEQYF
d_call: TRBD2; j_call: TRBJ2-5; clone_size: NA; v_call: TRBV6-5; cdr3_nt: TGTGCCAGCAGTTACCTTGCGGGAGACCAAGAGACCCAGTACTTC; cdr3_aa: CASSYLAGDQETQYF
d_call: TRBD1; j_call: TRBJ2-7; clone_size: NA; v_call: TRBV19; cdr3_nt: TGTGCCAGTAGCGTCGGGACAGGCGAACTGTACGAGCAGTACTTC; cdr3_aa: CASSVGTGELYEQYF
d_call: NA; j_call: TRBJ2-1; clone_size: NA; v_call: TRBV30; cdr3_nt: TGTGCCTGGAGTGTAAGTAGCTATGAGCAGTTCTTC; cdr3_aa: CAWSVSSYEQFF
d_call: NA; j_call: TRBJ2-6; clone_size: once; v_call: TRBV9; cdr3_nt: TGTGCCAGCAGGGGCATAAGCTCTGGGGCCAACGTCCTGACTTTC; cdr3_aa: CASRGISSGANVLTF
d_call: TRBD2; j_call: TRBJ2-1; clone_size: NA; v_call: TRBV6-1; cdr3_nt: TGTGCCAGCAGTAGCTTAGCGGGAGGGCCAGATGAGCAGTTCTTC; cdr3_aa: CASSSLAGGPDEQFF
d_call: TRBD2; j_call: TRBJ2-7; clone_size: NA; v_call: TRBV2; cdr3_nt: TGTGCCAGCAGACGGCGTATTCAGCTAGCGGACCTAGTGGAGCAGTACTTC; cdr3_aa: CASRRRIQLADLVEQYF
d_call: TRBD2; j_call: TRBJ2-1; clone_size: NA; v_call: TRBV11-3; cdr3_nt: TGTGCCAGCAGCTTAGAGCGGGGGTACAACAATGAGCAGTTCTTC; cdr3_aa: CASSLERGYNNEQFF
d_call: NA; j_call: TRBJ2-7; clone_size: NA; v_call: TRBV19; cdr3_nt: TGTGCCAGCTCGGACAGCTCCTACGAGCAGTACTTC; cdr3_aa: CASSDSSYEQYF
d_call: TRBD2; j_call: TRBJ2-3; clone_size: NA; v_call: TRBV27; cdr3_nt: TGTGCCAGCAGTTTGCTCGGACTAGCGGGAGCCACAGATACGCAGTATTTT; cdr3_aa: CASSLLGLAGATDTQYF
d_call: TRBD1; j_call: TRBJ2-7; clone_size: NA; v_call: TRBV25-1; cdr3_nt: TGTGCCAGCAGTGAATGGGGACAGGGGGGGACCTACGAGCAGTACTTC; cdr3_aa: CASSEWGQGGTYEQYF
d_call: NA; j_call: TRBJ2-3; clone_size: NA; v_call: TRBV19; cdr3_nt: TGTGCCAGTAGTATCGTACCGGGTCTAGCAGATACGCAGTATTTT; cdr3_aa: CASSIVPGLADTQYF
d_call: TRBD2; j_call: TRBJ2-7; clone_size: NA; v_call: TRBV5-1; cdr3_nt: TGCGCCAGCAGCACCCCCCCCGGGACTAGCGTTGACGAGCAGTACTTC; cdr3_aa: CASSTPPGTSVDEQYF
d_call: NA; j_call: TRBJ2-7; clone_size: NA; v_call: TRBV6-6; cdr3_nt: TGTGCCAGCTCCGGCGGCTCCTACGAGCAGTACTTC; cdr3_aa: CASSGGSYEQYF
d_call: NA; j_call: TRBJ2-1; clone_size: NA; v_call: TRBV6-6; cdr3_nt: TGTGCCAGCAGTCGGGGGAGCTCCTACAATGAGCAGTTCTTC; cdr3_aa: CASSRGSSYNEQFF
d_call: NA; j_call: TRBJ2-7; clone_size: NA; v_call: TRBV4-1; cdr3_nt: TGCGCCAGCAGCCAGCGAAGGGGTGGGGGCGAAGAGCAGTACTTC; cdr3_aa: CASSQRRGGGEEQYF
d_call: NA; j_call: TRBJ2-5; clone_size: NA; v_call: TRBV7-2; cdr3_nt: TGTGCCAGCAGCTTAGGGAGGGCTAGCATATTAGAGACCCAGTACTTC; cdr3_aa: CASSLGRASILETQYF
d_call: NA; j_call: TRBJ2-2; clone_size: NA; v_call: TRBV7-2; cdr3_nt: TGTGCCAGCAGCTTCCAGTCTAGCGCGAGCACCGGGGAGCTGTTTTTT; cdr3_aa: CASSFQSSASTGELFF
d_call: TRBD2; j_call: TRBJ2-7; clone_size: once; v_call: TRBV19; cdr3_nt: TGTGCCAGTAGTGCGAGACTAGCGGGAGAAGGCTACGAGCAGTACTTC; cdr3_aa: CASSARLAGEGYEQYF
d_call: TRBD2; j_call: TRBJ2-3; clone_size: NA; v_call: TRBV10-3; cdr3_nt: TGTGCCATCAGTGAGGGGTCTAGCGGGAGAGCGCTGTCAGATACGCAGTATTTT; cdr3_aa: CAISEGSSGRALSDTQYF
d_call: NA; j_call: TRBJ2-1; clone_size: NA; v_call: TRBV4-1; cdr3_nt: TGCGCCAGCAGCCAAGGTTCTGCACTAGGTGAGCAGTTCTTC; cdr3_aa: CASSQGSALGEQFF
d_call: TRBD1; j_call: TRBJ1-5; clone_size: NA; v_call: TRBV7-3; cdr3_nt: TGTGCCAGCAGCTTAATATACAGGGGGCCGAATCAGCCCCAGCATTTT; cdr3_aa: CASSLIYRGPNQPQHF
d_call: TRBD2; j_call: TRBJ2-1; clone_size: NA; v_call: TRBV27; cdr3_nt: TGTGCCAGCAGGACAAGCGGGATGTACAATGAGCAGTTCTTC; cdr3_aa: CASRTSGMYNEQFF
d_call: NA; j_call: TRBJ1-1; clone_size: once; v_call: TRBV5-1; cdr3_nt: TGCGCCAGCAGCCAGGGGCGGACTGAAGCTTTCTTT; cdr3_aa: CASSQGRTEAFF
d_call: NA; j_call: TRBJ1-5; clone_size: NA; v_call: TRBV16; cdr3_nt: TGTGCCAGCAGCCAACCCGACACGGATAATCAGCCCCAGCATTTT; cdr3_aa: CASSQPDTDNQPQHF
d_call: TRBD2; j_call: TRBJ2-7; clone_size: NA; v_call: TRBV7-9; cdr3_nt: TGTGCCAGCAGCTTAGTGGGGGGACTAGCGGGAGGAGGTAGAAACGAGCAGTACTTC; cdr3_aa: CASSLVGGLAGGGRNEQYF
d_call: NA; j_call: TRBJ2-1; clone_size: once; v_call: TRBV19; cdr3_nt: TGTGCCAGTAGTATCGACGGGATTATTGATGAGCAGTTCTTC; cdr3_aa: CASSIDGIIDEQFF
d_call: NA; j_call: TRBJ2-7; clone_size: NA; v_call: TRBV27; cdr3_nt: TGTGCCAGCAGTGCGTCTTCTCCCTACGAGCAGTACTTC; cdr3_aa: CASSASSPYEQYF
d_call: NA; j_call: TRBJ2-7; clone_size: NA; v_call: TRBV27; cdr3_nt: TGTGCCAGCGGCCCCGCCGAGCAGTACTTC; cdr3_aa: CASGPAEQYF
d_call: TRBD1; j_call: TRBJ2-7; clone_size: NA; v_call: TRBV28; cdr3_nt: TGTGCCAGCAGGCGCTTGACAGGGAACGAGCAGTACTTC; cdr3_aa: CASRRLTGNEQYF
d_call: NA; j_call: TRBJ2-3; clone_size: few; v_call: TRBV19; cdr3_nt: TGTGCCAGTAGCTCCGCCGAGTTTAGCACAGATACGCAGTATTTT; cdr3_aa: CASSSAEFSTDTQYF
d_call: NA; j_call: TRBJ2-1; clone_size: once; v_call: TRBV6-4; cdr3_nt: TGTGCCAGCAGTGAAGGTCTGGACAGTCATGAGCAGTTCTTC; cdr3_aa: CASSEGLDSHEQFF
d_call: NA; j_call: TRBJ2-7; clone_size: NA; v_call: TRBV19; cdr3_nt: TGTGCCAGTAGTCCCCTAGGAGATTACGAGCAGTACTTC; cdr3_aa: CASSPLGDYEQYF
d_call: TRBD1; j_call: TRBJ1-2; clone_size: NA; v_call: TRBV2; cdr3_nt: TGTGCCAGCAGCGATGTGGGACAGGGGGGTTATGGCTACACCTTC; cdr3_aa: CASSDVGQGGYGYTF
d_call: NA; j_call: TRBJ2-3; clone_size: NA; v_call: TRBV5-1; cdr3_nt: TGCGCCAGCAGCTTCACCGGGACTGGCACAGATACGCAGTATTTT; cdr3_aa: CASSFTGTGTDTQYF
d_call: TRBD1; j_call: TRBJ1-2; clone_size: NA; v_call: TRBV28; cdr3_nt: TGTGCCAGCAGCCCGGGACAGTATGGCTACACCTTC; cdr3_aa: CASSPGQYGYTF
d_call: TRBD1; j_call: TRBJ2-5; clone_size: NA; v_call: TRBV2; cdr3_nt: TGTGCCGGTACAGGGGAAGAGACCCAGTACTTC; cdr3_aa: CAGTGEETQYF
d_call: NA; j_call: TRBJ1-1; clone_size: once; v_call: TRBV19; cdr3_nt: TGTGCCAGTAGCTGGCACAGGGCTGAAGCTTTCTTT; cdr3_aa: CASSWHRAEAFF
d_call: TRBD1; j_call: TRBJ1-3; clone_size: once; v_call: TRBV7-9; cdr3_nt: TGTGCCAGCAGCAGCAACCGGGACAGGGGCGACACCATATATTTT; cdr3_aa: CASSSNRDRGDTIYF